This TCR beta chain originates from a study of neurological immune-mediated disorders (dated by TCRdb to between 2019 and 2020). Notes on the research overall: The study compared peripheral blood TCR-beta repertoires of HTLV-I-associated myelopathy (HAM/TSP) patients, multiple sclerosis patients and healthy controls using UMI-based sequencing. Of the 65 to 70 subjects in the cohort, some 15 were HAM/TSP patients, some 34 were multiple sclerosis patients, and some 20 were healthy controls. Longitudinal samples, technical triplicates and paired sorted CD4+ and CD8+ T-cell subsets, alongside PBMC samples, were included among the roughly 97 TCR-beta libraries.

The germline V gene (reference sequence) yields DFQATT for CDR1 and SNEGSKA for CDR2. The cysteine opens and the phenylalanine closes a CDR3 of 13 amino acids. Only the CDR3 portion is preserved as DNA: 39 bases, with reading frame beginning at the first base. Trimming takes 4 bases from V and 0 bases from J, and the germline ends sit 10 bases apart. Blood bank volunteers in Maryland, USA served as the healthy controls. For the unsorted PBMC libraries, 2 million PBMCs were stored in RNAlater at -80 degrees C until RNA extraction and were used to generate the libraries. Peripheral blood was subjected to Ficoll-Hypaque density gradient centrifugation to isolate PBMCs, which were then cryopreserved in liquid nitrogen. cDNA was synthesized by template-switch 5'RACE using a primer carrying a 10-nucleotide random unique molecular identifier by which each TCR transcript was tagged. Over 170 million TCR-beta sequences, covering 15-18 subjects, were produced in each sequencing run. The RNeasy kit was used to extract total RNA. Using the KAPA Real-time Library Amplification kit, TCR-beta VDJ regions were amplified with primers for the TCR constant region and the 5'RACE anchor. A first PCR added sample indexes and Illumina adaptors, and a second PCR then raised library yield. After purification with Ampure beads, the TCR product of roughly 650 bp was size-selected on a 2% E-gel SizeSelection system. Before pooling, library quality was checked on a Bioanalyzer, concentration was measured with Qubit, and libraries were quantified with the Kapa Library Quantification kit. Paired-end 2 x 150 bp sequencing of the libraries was performed on an Illumina HiSeq 2500. To increase sequence diversity, roughly 23-30% phiX was spiked into each library pool. From the authors' description of their analysis: Quality-filtered reads were processed with the UMI-based MiGEC pipeline, which removed over 85% of raw TCR sequences during error correction. VDJ genes were aligned to IMGT germline references, and clonotypes were defined by unique CDR3 amino acid sequence plus V-J genes. Clonal expansion, Shannon diversity and CDR3 relatedness (CalcPairwiseDistances, ClusterSamples) were evaluated with VDJtools, and phylogenetic trees were built with CLCbio workbench. Clones with at least 8 unique UMIs were defined as expanded, with this threshold being based on coefficient-of-variation modelling across technical triplicates. In-frame beta chains were kept once TCRdb had trimmed the public reads at Q25 with fastp and called clones with MiXCR. Rows matching on CDR3 protein sequence are summarized as one entry with the most common DNA and genes. The V and J calls and clone size come from TCRdb's table, not from the authors' own analysis. Here the sample has nearly 45,000 distinct CDR3 sequences; about 13% occur a single time. Over 1% of the sample rests with the top ten.

This clonotype has ten or more counts. The specificity of this receptor is unknown. The input lacks base qualities; no much larger clone sits a single base away. What the study reported, not specific to this receptor: No identical CDR3 amino acid sequences were found to be shared among expanded clones across subjects, suggesting that TCR-beta repertoires were private in all groups. TCR clonal expansion was highest in HAM/TSP patients and lowest in MS patients, with MS patients falling below even healthy controls.

The sample was PBMCs. This TCR was sampled from a female donor in good health. The rearranged chain carries TRBV20-1 and TRBJ2-7; D gene: possibly TRBD2, on 6 matching bases. The bases read TGCAGTGCTATGCGGGGAAGCTCCTACGAGCAGTACTTC. This translates into CSAMRGSSYEQYF.